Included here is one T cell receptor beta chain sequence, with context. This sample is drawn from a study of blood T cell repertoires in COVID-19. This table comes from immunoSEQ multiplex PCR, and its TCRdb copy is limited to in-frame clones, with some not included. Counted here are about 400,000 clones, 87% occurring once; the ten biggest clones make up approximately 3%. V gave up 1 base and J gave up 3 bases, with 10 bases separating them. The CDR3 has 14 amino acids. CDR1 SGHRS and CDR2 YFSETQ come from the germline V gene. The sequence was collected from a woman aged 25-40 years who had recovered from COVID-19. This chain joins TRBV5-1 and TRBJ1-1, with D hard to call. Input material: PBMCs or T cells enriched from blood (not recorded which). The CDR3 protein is CASSLRSGDTEAFF. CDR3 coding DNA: TGCGCCAGCAGCTTGAGATCCGGGGACACTGAAGCTTTCTTT.